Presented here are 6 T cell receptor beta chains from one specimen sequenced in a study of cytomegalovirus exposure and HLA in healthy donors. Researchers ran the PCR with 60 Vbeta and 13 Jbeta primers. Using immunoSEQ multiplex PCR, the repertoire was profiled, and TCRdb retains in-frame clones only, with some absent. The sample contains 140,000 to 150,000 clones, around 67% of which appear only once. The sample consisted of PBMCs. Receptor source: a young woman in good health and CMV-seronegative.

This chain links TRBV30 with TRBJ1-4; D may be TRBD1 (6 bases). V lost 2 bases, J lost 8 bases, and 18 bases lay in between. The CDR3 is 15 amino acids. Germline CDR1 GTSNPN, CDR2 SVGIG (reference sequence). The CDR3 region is CAWSSRWRGGEKLFF. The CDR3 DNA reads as TGTGCCTGGAGTAGCAGGTGGAGGGGGGGAGAAAAACTGTTTTTT.

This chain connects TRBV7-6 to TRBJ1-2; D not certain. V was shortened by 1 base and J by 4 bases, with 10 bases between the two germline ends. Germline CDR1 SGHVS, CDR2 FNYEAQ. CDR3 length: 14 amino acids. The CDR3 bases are TGTGCCAGCAGCTTAGGTCGTTCGGGCTATGGCTACACCTTC. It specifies CASSLGRSGYGYTF.

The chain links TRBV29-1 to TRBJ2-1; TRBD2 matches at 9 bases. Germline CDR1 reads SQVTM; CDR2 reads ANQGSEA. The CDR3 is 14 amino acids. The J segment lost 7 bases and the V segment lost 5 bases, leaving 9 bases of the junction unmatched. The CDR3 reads CSVNHGGRANEQFF. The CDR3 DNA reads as TGCAGCGTTAATCATGGCGGGAGGGCGAATGAGCAGTTCTTC.

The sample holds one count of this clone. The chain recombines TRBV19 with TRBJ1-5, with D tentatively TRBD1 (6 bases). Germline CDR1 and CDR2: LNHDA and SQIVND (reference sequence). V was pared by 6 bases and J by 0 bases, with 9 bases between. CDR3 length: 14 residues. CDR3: CASRTGDSNQPQHF. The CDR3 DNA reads TGTGCCAGTAGGACAGGAGATAGCAATCAGCCCCAGCATTTT.

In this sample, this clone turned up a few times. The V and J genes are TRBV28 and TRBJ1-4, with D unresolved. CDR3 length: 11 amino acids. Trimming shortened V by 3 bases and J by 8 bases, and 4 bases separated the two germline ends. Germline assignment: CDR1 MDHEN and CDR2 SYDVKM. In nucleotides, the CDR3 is TGTGCCAGCAGTTTGGAGGAAAAACTGTTTTTT. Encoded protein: CASSLEEKLFF.

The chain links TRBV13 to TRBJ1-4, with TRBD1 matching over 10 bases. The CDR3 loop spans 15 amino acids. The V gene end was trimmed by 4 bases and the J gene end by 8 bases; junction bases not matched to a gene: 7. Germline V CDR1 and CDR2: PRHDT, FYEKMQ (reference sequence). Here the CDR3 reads CASSWTGGLREKLFF. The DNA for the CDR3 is TGTGCCAGCAGCTGGACAGGGGGATTGCGAGAAAAACTGTTTTTT.